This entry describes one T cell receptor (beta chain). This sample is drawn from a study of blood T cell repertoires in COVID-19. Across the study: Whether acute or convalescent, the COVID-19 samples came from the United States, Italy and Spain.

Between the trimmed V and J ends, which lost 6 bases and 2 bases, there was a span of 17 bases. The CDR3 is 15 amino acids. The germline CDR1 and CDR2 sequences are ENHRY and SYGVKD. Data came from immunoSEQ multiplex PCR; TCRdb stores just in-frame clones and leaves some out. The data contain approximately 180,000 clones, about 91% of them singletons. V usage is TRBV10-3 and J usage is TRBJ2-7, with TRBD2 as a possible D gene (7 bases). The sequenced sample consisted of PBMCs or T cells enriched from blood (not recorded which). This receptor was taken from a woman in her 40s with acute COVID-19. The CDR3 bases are TGTGCCATCAGAGCAGGGGAGGGTCCCGCCTACGAGCAGTACTTC. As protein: CAIRAGEGPAYEQYF.